This entry lists 20 T cell receptor beta chains sequenced from one sample in a study of T cells in Graves' hyperthyroidism and ophthalmopathy. RNA transcripts served as the template for amplifying TCR beta CDR3 regions. The study used the HTBI primer set for a first-round RT-PCR of the TCR CDR3. TCRdb re-called the multiplex PCR reads with MiXCR, one entry per CDR3 protein. The table includes 350,000 to 400,000 distinct CDR3 sequences, more than 12% detected once. Source material: blood. The origin of the receptors is a woman aged 25 to 39 with Graves' hyperthyroidism.

In this sample, this clonotype turned up many times. The chain uses TRBV7-3 and TRBJ2-1; D is possibly TRBD2 (6 bases). CDR1 and CDR2 from the germline V gene are SGHTA and FQGTGA. The V end lost 2 bases, the J end lost 6 bases, and 11 bases lay between the germline ends. CDR3 size: 14 residues. The CDR3 DNA follows: TGTGCCAGCAGCTTAGCGGGAATTTTCAATGAGCAGTTCTTC. As protein: CASSLAGIFNEQFF.

This clonotype was seen repeatedly, ten times or more. The genes are TRBV2 and TRBJ2-5; 9 nucleotides line up with TRBD1. This CDR3 has 13 residues. The germline V gene has CDR1 SNHLY and CDR2 FYNNEI. The junction had 3 bases not matched to a gene; V was cut back by 8 bases and J by 2 bases. The CDR3, as DNA: TGTGCCAGCGTTGGGACAGGGCAAGAGACCCAGTACTTC. Its protein is CASVGTGQETQYF.

This clonotype came up many times. The chain links TRBV6-4 to TRBJ2-2, with 7 bases fitting TRBD2. Losses at the gene ends were 0 bases for V and 5 bases for J; bases not matched to a gene: 6. Per germline, CDR1 MRHNA and CDR2 SNTAGT. The CDR3 is 16 residues long. The CDR3 loop is CASSDSGLAATGELFF. The CDR3 bases are TGTGCCAGCAGTGACTCTGGGCTAGCGGCTACCGGGGAGCTGTTTTTT.

This clonotype occurred many times. V usage is TRBV6-2 or TRBV6-3 and J usage is TRBJ2-7, with 14 positions matching TRBD2. With V trimmed by 7 bases and J by 2 bases, 4 bases remained unmatched. CDR1 and CDR2 (germline): MNHEY, SVGEGT. The CDR3 is 15 amino acids. The CDR3 nucleotides are TGTGCCAGCACCCGGACTAGCGGGGGGACCTACGAGCAGTACTTC. Amino acids: CASTRTSGGTYEQYF.

This clonotype appeared a few times. In nucleotides, the CDR3 is TGTGCCACCGCCGCTGGCGGGAGAGCTGAAGCTTTCTTT. Translating it yields CATAAGGRAEAFF. V is TRBV10-3 and J is TRBJ1-1; D remains ambiguous. CDR3 length: 13 amino acids. The ends were cut back, 10 bases at V and 6 bases at J, with 18 bases in the middle. Per the germline V gene, CDR1 is ENHRY and CDR2 is SYGVKD.

This clonotype was counted ten times or more. This chain uses TRBV5-1 with TRBJ1-5, with TRBD1 matching over 7 bases. Trimming took 1 base from V and 0 from J; bases not matched to a gene: 1. The CDR3 consists of 15 residues. Germline V CDR1 and CDR2: SGHRS, YFSETQ. The CDR3 DNA follows: TGCGCCAGCAGCTTGACAGGGGCTAGCAATCAGCCCCAGCATTTT. Translation gives CASSLTGASNQPQHF.

Notes on this clonotype: This could be a read error, since a much larger clone is one nucleotide away. The rearrangement links TRBV11-2 to TRBJ1-2; weak D call: TRBD1 (5 bases). The germline V gene encodes CDR1 SGHAT and CDR2 FQNNGV. CDR3 size: 13 residues. CDR3 nucleotide sequence: TGTGCCGGCAGCTTTAACGGGGGCTATGGCTACACCTTC. This translates into CAGSFNGGYGYTF. Supplemented by reference TRBV11-2 and TRBJ1-2, the full variable domain reads EAGVAQSPRYKIIEKRQSVAFWCNPISGHATLYWYQQILGQGPKLLIQFQNNGVVDDSQLPKDRFSAERLKGVDSTLKIQPAKLEDSAVYLCAGSFNGGYGYTFGSGTRLTVV.

The rearrangement joins TRBV19 to TRBJ1-2, with TRBD1 matching 8 bases. The CDR3 has 18 amino acids. V was clipped by 11 bases and J by 4 bases; unmatched bases: 24. In germline, CDR1 is LNHDA, CDR2 SQIVND (reference sequence). CDR3 DNA: TGTGCCGACGGTACGACAGGGGCTGTCACTTTTATCCCCTATGGCTACACCTTC. This gives the protein CADGTTGAVTFIPYGYTF.

As for this clonotype: One end of the junction does not line up with germline, which may come from a read error. The chain combines TRBV6-5 with TRBJ2-1; D is possibly TRBD2 (5 bases). Germline V gene data show CDR1 as MNHEY and CDR2 as SVGAGI. This CDR3 comprises 13 residues. CDR3 sequence reads: CASSYYEGNEQFF. The CDR3 coding sequence is TGTGCCAGCAGCTACTATGAGGGAAATGAGCAGTTCTTC.

The sample holds a few counts of this clonotype. This chain links TRBV28 with TRBJ2-2, with no clear D. V was trimmed by 11 bases and J by 3 bases, leaving 10 bases between them. In germline, CDR1 is MDHEN, CDR2 SYDVKM. This CDR3 has 12 amino acids. DNA of the CDR3: TGTGCCCATAAGAAGGACACCGGGGAGCTGTTTTTT. This translates into CAHKKDTGELFF.

On this clonotype: This may be a read error: a much more frequent sequence differs by one nucleotide. The rearrangement uses TRBV20-1 and TRBJ2-7; TRBD2 agrees at 10 bases. The V and J ends lost 6 bases and 2 bases, in that order; junction bases with no gene match: 13. This CDR3 has 16 amino acids. CDR1 and CDR2 from the germline V gene are DFQATT and SNEGSKA (reference sequence). CDR3 bases: TGCAGTGCCAACCCGATCGGACTAGCGGACCCCTACGAGCAGTACTTC. Translation: CSANPIGLADPYEQYF.

In the case of this clonotype: Given a much more abundant clone one base away, this may be a read error. V is TRBV7-3 and J is TRBJ2-2, with D hard to call. Looked up from germline, CDR1 is SGHTA and CDR2 is FQGTGA. CDR3 size: 12 residues. The V and J ends lost 2 bases and 6 bases respectively, with 4 bases between them. CDR3 amino acids: CASSLDPGELFF. For the CDR3, the DNA is TGTGCCAGCAGCTTAGACCCCGGGGAGCTGTTTTTT.

This clonotype was found many times. The chain combines TRBV5-6 with TRBJ1-2; D unresolved. The V gene lost 7 bases and the J gene lost 4 bases, with 11 bases spanning the gap. The CDR3 loop spans 12 amino acids. Germline loops: CDR1 SGHDT, CDR2 YYEEEE. In DNA, the CDR3 is TGTGCCAGCCAAAACGGCGGCTATGGCTACACCTTC. As protein: CASQNGGYGYTF.

This clonotype appeared a few times. The chain joins TRBV11-1 to TRBJ2-1; D may be TRBD1 or TRBD2 (7 bases each). The CDR3 sequence is 15 residues long. V was cut by 4 bases and J by 6 bases, with 16 bases left in between. Germline loops: CDR1 SGHAT, CDR2 FQDESV (reference sequence). DNA of the CDR3: TGTGCCAGCAGCTCGGGGGAGGGGGCCCGCAATGAGCAGTTCTTC. The encoded protein is CASSSGEGARNEQFF.

The gene calls are TRBV7-2 and TRBJ2-7; TRBD2 matches at 8 bases. Germline V lookup: CDR1 SGHTA, CDR2 FQGNSA. Trimming cost V 5 bases and J 1 base; bases outside gene matches: 7. The CDR3 spans 15 residues. CDR3 nucleotide sequence: TGTGCCAGCAGCATCCACGGGGGGGGATCCTACGAGCAGTACTTC. This translates into CASSIHGGGSYEQYF.

At least ten counts were recorded for this clonotype. The rearrangement uses TRBV12-3 or TRBV12-4 and TRBJ2-3; 8 bases agree with TRBD2. J lost 3 bases, V lost 2 bases, and 7 bases had no gene match. The CDR3 covers 16 residues. CDR3 DNA: TGTGCCAGCAGTTTATGGCGGGAGGCGGGGACAGATACGCAGTATTTT. Protein: CASSLWREAGTDTQYF.

At least ten counts were recorded for this clonotype. The chain recombines TRBV2 with TRBJ1-4; 9 nucleotides line up with TRBD1. Germline lookup yields CDR1 SNHLY and CDR2 FYNNEI. The CDR3 loop spans 17 amino acids. The V segment lost 5 bases and the J segment 0 bases; nucleotides outside the gene matches: 7. The CDR3 here is CASSTGTGTATNEKLFF. The CDR3, as DNA: TGTGCCAGCAGTACCGGGACAGGGACCGCAACTAATGAAAAACTGTTTTTT.

In its sample, this clonotype was seen a few times. The chain has TRBV6-4 and TRBJ2-7, with TRBD2 matching over 9 bases. Germline V CDR1 and CDR2: MRHNA, SNTAGT. The CDR3 consists of 16 residues. Trimming took 10 bases from V and 5 from J; bases not matched to a gene: 18. CDR3 nucleotide sequence: TGTGCCAACATACCGGCGATGCTAGCGGGATATAACGAGCAGTACTTC. Protein sequence: CANIPAMLAGYNEQYF.

This clonotype was counted between two and nine times. This chain joins TRBV7-9 and TRBJ1-1; no clear D. Trimming removed 8 bases at V and 4 bases at J, with 5 bases between. The germline V gene encodes CDR1 SEHNR and CDR2 FQNEAQ (reference sequence). The CDR3 extends over 10 amino acids. CDR3 nucleotide sequence: TGTGCCAGCGGGTTCACTGAAGCTTTCTTT. Translated: CASGFTEAFF.

This clonotype was observed many times. V gene TRBV27 combines with J gene TRBJ2-7; D is possibly TRBD1 (6 bases). The germline CDR1 and CDR2 sequences are MNHEY and SMNVEV (reference sequence). Trimming removed 4 bases from V and 3 bases from J, with 16 bases in between. CDR3 length: 15 residues. CDR3 sequence (DNA): TGTGCCAGCAGTTCCAAGGACAGCCCGGGCTACGAGCAGTACTTC. Translated: CASSSKDSPGYEQYF.